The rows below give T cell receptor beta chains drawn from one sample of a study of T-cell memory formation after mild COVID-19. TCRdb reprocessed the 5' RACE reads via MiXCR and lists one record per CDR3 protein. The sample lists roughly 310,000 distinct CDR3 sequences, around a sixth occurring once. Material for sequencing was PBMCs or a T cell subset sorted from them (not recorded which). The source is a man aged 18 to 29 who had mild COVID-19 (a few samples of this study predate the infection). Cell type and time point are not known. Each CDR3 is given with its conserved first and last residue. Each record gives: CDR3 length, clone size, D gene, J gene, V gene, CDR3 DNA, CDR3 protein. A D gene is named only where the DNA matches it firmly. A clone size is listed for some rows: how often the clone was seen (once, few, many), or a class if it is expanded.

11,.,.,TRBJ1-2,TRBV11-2,TGTGCCAGCAGCTTAGGCACCGCCTACACCTTC,CASSLGTAYTF
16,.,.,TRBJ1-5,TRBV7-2,TGTGCCAGCAGCTCGGGACAACCTTATAGCAATCAGCCCCAGCATTTT,CASSSGQPYSNQPQHF
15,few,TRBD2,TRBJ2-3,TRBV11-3,TGTGCCTCCACTAGCGGGGGGCGCAGCACAGATACGCAGTATTTT,CASTSGGRSTDTQYF
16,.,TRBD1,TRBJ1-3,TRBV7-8,TGTGCCAGCAGCTTAGAAGGGACAGGCTCTGGAAACACCATATATTTT,CASSLEGTGSGNTIYF
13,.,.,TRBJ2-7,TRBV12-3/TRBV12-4,TGTGCCAGCAGTTCACCCCCCGGGGCCGAGCAGTACTTC,CASSSPPGAEQYF
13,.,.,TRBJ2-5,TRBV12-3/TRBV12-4,TGTGCCAGCAACCCAACAGGGAGAGAGACCCAGTACTTC,CASNPTGRETQYF
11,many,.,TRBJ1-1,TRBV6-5,TGTGCCAGCAGCTACGGCACTGAAGCTTTCTTT,CASSYGTEAFF
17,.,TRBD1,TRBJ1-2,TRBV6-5,TGTGCCAGCAGTTACTCTATCCCCGGGACAGCATACTATGGCTACACCTTC,CASSYSIPGTAYYGYTF
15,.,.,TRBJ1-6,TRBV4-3,TGCGCCAGCAGCCAACAACATAGTCGGAATTCACCCCTCCACTTT,CASSQQHSRNSPLHF
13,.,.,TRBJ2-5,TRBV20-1,TGCAGTGCGTGGACGGCCGTACAAGAGACCCAGTACTTC,CSAWTAVQETQYF
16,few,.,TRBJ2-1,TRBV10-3,TGTGCCATCAGTGAGTGGCCGCGAAGCTCCTACAATGAGCAGTTCTTC,CAISEWPRSSYNEQFF
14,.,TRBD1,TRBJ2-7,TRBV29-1,TGCAGCGTTGTATGGACAGGGGATGGCTACGAGCAGTACTTC,CSVVWTGDGYEQYF
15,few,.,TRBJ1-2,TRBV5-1,TGCGCCAGCAGCTTGGGTCCGGGACTCAACTATGGCTACACCTTC,CASSLGPGLNYGYTF